Below are 15 T cell receptor beta chains sequenced from a single sample in a study of blood T cell repertoires in COVID-19 (dated by TCRdb to 2019 to 2021). Receptor libraries were prepared by the immunoSEQ multiplex PCR assay. The table was pulled from immuneACCESS by TCRdb, which kept in-frame rearrangements only. Such tables lose some clones; where checked, under half of the loss comes from unresolved V genes, and the rest has no known cause. Across this sample there are approximately 300,000 clones, with about 89% seen only once. The ten largest clonotypes hold approximately 4.6% of the sample. Sequenced sample: peripheral blood. The origin of the receptors is a man aged 40-49 years with acute or convalescent COVID-19.

The chain's CDR3 is CASSPESGANVLTF. The CDR3 DNA reads TGCGCCAGCAGCCCTGAGTCAGGGGCCAACGTCCTGACTTTC. This rearrangement joins TRBV5-1 to TRBJ2-6; D not certain. The CDR3 has 14 residues. With 4 bases removed from V and 4 bases from J, the gap between germline ends came to 9 bases. Germline V gene data show CDR1 as SGHRS and CDR2 as YFSETQ. Full variable domain (remainder filled in from reference TRBV5-1 and TRBJ2-6): KAGVTQTPRYLIKTRGQQVTLSCSPISGHRSVSWYQQTPGQGLQFLFEYFSETQRNKGNFPGRFSGRQFSNSRSEMNVSTLELGDSALYLCASSPESGANVLTFGAGSRLTVL.

The chain has TRBV29-1 and TRBJ1-1, with TRBD1 matching over 9 bases. V trimming: 7 bases; J trimming: 3 bases; junction bases outside the gene matches: 6. CDR1 and CDR2 (germline): SQVTM, ANQGSEA. The CDR3 is 13 amino acids. CDR3 sequence: CSAGTGYDTEAFF. In DNA, the CDR3 is TGCAGCGCCGGGACAGGGTATGACACTGAAGCTTTCTTT.

The rearrangement uses TRBV4-2 and TRBJ2-7, with 11 bases matching TRBD1. Per the germline V gene, CDR1 is LGHNA and CDR2 is YNFKEQ. CDR3 length: 14 residues. The J segment lost 3 bases and the V segment lost 4 bases, leaving 2 bases of the junction unmatched. For the CDR3, the DNA is TGTGCCAGCAGCCGGGACAGGGGGTTCTACGAGCAGTACTTC. This gives the protein CASSRDRGFYEQYF.

The rearrangement links TRBV3-1 (or the pseudogene TRBV3-2) to TRBJ2-3; D is undetermined. This CDR3 is 15 amino acids long. V lost 6 bases, J lost 2 bases, and 15 bases lay in between. The germline gives CDR1 LGHDT, CDR2 YNNKEL (reference sequence). CDR3: CASSAHGSYTDTQYF. In nucleotides, the CDR3 is TGTGCCAGCAGTGCCCACGGTAGCTACACAGATACGCAGTATTTT.

The chain's CDR3 is CASSHWRGRLQANYGYTF. In DNA, the CDR3 is TGTGCCAGCAGCCACTGGCGGGGAAGACTCCAAGCTAACTATGGCTACACCTTC. The chain couples TRBV4-2 to TRBJ1-2; no clear D gene. Germline lookup yields CDR1 LGHNA and CDR2 YNFKEQ. The CDR3 sequence is 18 residues long. V gave up 3 bases and J gave up 0 bases, with 20 bases separating them.

This chain connects TRBV4-1 to TRBJ2-7; TRBD2 is a possible D gene (5 bases). Germline V lookup: CDR1 MGHRA, CDR2 YSYEKL. The CDR3 consists of 15 residues. Trimming removed 4 bases at V and 7 bases at J, with 20 bases between. In nucleotides, the CDR3 is TGCGCCAGCAGCCCCCTTGACACTGGAAGGAGGGAGCAGTACTTC. This translates into CASSPLDTGRREQYF.

This chain uses TRBV6-6 with TRBJ2-5; possible D gene TRBD2, 6 bases. V lost 8 bases to trimming and J lost 4 bases, with 23 bases between them. Germline assignment: CDR1 MNHNY and CDR2 SVGAGI (reference sequence). This CDR3 comprises 16 residues. The CDR3 is CASGRAGSQPGETQYF. In DNA form, the CDR3 reads TGTGCCAGCGGAAGGGCCGGGAGTCAACCAGGAGAGACCCAGTACTTC.

The chain combines TRBV5-6 with TRBJ2-7; no reliable D call. V was trimmed by 5 bases and J by 2 bases, leaving 14 bases between them. CDR3 length: 14 residues. CDR1 SGHDT and CDR2 YYEEEE come from the germline V gene. This CDR3 reads CASSLIGGTYEQYF. The CDR3 bases are TGTGCCAGCAGTTTGATTGGCGGCACCTACGAGCAGTACTTC.

This rearrangement joins TRBV25-1 to TRBJ2-5; perhaps TRBD2 as D (6 bases). This CDR3 region has 12 residues. Trimming pared 5 bases from V and 3 bases from J, leaving 7 bases between. The germline V gene encodes CDR1 MGHDK and CDR2 SYGVNS. The CDR3 DNA sequence: TGTGCCAGCAGTTGGGGGGAAGAGACCCAGTACTTC. Residues: CASSWGEETQYF.

CDR3 amino acids: CASTTGNTGELFF. The CDR3 DNA sequence: TGTGCCAGCACTACGGGGAACACCGGGGAGCTGTTTTTT. The V call is TRBV11-3, the J call TRBJ2-2; no reliable D call. This CDR3 is 13 amino acids long. Trimming left V 7 bases short and J 1 base short, with 7 bases between. Germline assignment: CDR1 SGHNT and CDR2 YENEEA.

This chain uses TRBV29-1 with TRBJ2-3; D may be TRBD2 (6 bases). The CDR3 loop spans 13 amino acids. Between the trimmed V and J ends, which lost 0 bases and 6 bases, there was a span of 10 bases. CDR1 is SQVTM and CDR2 is ANQGSEA in the germline V gene. The CDR3 is CSVEEAGWDTQYF. The CDR3 bases are TGCAGCGTTGAAGAGGCGGGGTGGGATACGCAGTATTTT.

The V and J genes are TRBV6-1 and TRBJ2-7, with D possibly matching TRBD2 (6 bases). V was cut by 0 bases and J by 2 bases, with 11 bases left in between. The CDR3 length is 15 residues. Germline assignment: CDR1 MNHNS and CDR2 SASEGT. CDR3 in DNA: TGTGCCAGCAGTGAAGCGCTACTAGCAACCTACGAGCAGTACTTC. Its protein product is CASSEALLATYEQYF.

The rearrangement uses TRBV5-1 and TRBJ1-1; 7 nucleotides match TRBD1. The CDR3 has 14 residues. Trimming cost V 6 bases and J 4 bases; bases outside gene matches: 9. Germline loops: CDR1 SGHRS, CDR2 YFSETQ. The CDR3 sequence is CASIRGQGGTEAFF. DNA for the CDR3: TGCGCCAGCATAAGAGGGCAGGGGGGCACTGAAGCTTTCTTT. The complete variable domain, with remaining parts taken from reference TRBV5-1 and TRBJ1-1, reads KAGVTQTPRYLIKTRGQQVTLSCSPISGHRSVSWYQQTPGQGLQFLFEYFSETQRNKGNFPGRFSGRQFSNSRSEMNVSTLELGDSALYLCASIRGQGGTEAFFGQGTRLTVV.

This chain links TRBV5-1 with TRBJ2-1, with D possibly being TRBD1 (5 bases). V lost 0 bases and J 4 bases, leaving 11 bases between the germline ends. The CDR3 is made up of 15 amino acids. Germline CDR1 is SGHRS and CDR2 is YFSETQ. Here the CDR3 DNA reads TGCGCCAGCAGCTTGGGACAGAACTTTTACAATGAGCAGTTCTTC. This gives the protein CASSLGQNFYNEQFF. Full variable domain (outside the CDR3, taken from reference TRBV5-1 and TRBJ2-1): KAGVTQTPRYLIKTRGQQVTLSCSPISGHRSVSWYQQTPGQGLQFLFEYFSETQRNKGNFPGRFSGRQFSNSRSEMNVSTLELGDSALYLCASSLGQNFYNEQFFGPGTRLTVL.

V and J are TRBV7-9 and TRBJ1-2, with no clear D. This CDR3 comprises 11 residues. The germline V gene encodes CDR1 SEHNR and CDR2 FQNEAQ (reference sequence). Trimming took off 4 bases at V and 9 bases at J, with 9 bases between the two ends. CDR3 sequence (DNA): TGTGCCAGCAGCTCCTACAGAAGCTACACCTTC. Protein sequence: CASSSYRSYTF. Using reference TRBV7-9 and TRBJ1-2 for the parts outside the CDR3, the full variable domain is DTGVSQNPRHKITKRGQNVTFRCDPISEHNRLYWYRQTLGQGPEFLTYFQNEAQLEKSRLLSDRFSAERPKGSFSTLEIQRTEQGDSAMYLCASSSYRSYTFGSGTRLTVV.